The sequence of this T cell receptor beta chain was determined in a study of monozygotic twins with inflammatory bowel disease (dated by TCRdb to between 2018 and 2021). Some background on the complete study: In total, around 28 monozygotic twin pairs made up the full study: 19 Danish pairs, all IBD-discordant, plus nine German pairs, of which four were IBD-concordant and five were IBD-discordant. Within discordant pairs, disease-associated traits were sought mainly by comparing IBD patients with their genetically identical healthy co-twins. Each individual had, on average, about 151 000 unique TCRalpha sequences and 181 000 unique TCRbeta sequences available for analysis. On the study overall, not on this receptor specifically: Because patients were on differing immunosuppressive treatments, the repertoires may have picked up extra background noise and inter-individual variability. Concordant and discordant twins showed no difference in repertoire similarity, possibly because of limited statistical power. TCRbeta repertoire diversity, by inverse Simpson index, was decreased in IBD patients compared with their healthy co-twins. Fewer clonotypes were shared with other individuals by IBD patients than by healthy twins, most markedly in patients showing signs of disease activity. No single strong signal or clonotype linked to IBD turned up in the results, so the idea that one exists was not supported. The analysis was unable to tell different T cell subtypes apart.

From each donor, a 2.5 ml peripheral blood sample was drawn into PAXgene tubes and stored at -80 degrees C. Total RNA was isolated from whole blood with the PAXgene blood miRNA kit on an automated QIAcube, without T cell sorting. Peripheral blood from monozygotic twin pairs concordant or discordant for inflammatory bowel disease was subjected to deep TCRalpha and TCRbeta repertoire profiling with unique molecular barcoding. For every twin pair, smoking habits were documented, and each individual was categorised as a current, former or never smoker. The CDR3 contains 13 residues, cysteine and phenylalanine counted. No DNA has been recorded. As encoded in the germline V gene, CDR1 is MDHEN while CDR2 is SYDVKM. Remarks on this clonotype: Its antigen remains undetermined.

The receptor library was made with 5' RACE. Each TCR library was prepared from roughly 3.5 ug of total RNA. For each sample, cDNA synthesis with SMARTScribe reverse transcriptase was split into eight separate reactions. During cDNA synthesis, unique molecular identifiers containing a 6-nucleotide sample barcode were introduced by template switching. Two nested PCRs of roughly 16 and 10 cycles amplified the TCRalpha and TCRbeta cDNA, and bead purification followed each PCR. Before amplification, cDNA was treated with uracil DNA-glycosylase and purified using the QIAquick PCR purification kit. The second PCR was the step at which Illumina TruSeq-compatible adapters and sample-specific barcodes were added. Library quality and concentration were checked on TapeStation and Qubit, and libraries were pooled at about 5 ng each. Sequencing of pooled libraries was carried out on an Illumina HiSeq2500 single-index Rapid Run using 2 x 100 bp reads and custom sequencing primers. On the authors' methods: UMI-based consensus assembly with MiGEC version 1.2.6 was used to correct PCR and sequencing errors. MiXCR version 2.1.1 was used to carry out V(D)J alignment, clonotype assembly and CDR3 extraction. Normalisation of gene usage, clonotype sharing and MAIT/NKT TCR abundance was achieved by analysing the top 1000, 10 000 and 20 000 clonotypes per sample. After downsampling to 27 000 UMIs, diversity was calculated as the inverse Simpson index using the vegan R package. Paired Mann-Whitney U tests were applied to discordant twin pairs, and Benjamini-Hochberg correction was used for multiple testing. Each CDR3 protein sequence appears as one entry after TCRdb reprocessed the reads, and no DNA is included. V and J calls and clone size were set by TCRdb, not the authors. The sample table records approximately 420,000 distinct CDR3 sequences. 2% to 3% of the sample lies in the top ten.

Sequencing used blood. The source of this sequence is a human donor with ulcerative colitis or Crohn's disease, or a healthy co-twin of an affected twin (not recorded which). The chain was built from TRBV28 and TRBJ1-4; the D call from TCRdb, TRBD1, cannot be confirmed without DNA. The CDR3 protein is CASSSRVREKLFF. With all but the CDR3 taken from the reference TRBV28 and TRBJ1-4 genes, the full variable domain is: DVKVTQSSRYLVKRTGEKVFLECVQDMDHENMFWYRQDPGLGLRLIYFSYDVKMKEKGDIPEGYSVSREKKERFSLILESASTNQTSMYLCASSSRVREKLFFGSGTQLSVL.